The clone carrying this T cell receptor beta chain was recorded at least ten times. Its antigen is not known. The sample comes from a study of T cell repertoires in cytomegalovirus infection. Study-wide context: Public TCR beta signature analysis indicated the presence of both CMV infection and matching HLA type.

One entry per CDR3 protein results from TCRdb running MiXCR on the reads. The profile shows tens of thousands of distinct CDR3 sequences, 3.5% to 4% of them singletons. Study outcomes and limitations: Totalled public TCR beta family frequency picked out people who carried CMV plus the relevant HLA. CMV-specific TCR beta clonotypes restricted by HLA-C were the ones dominating the ex vivo response.

The germline V and J ends were trimmed by 1 base and 0 bases, with 4 bases remaining between them. Germline V CDR1 and CDR2: MGHRA, YSYEKL. This CDR3 is 14 amino acids long. This receptor was taken from a human donor in good health (CMV status not recorded). Some clones in this sample may be carry-over from other donors' samples. The sequencing sample was made of PBMCs. V gene TRBV4-1 combines with J gene TRBJ2-4; D uncertain. The DNA for the CDR3 is TGCGCCAGCAGCCAAGTCCTAGCCAAAAACATTCAGTACTTC. Protein product: CASSQVLAKNIQYF.